Included here is one TCR beta chain sequence, with context. The data were taken from a study of metastatic and nonmetastatic thyroid tumors. The CDR3 loop spans 12 amino acids. Germline V gene lookup returns CDR1 MRHNA and CDR2 SNTAGT. V lost 5 bases and J lost 9, with 10 bases in between. TCRdb used MiXCR to call clones anew from the PCR reads. The table has 84,000 or so clones, around 9.2% seen once. Thyroid surgery had not been preceded by any treatment in any patient. This clonotype was sampled from a female donor with papillary thyroid cancer or a benign thyroid nodule (not recorded which). Some clones in this sample may be carry-over from other donors' samples. The source material was blood. The chain has TRBV6-4 and TRBJ2-2; weak D call: TRBD1 (6 bases). The CDR3, as DNA: TGTGCCAGCAGTTTCAGGGGAAGGGAGCTGTTTTTT. Encoded protein: CASSFRGRELFF.